These T cell receptor beta chains were read from a single sample in a study of chemoradiotherapy in HPV16-positive cancers. The method was immunoSEQ multiplex PCR; TCRdb's version includes in-frame clones alone and lacks a portion of them. Here the sample spans under 6,500 clones, less than 80% being singletons. This sample was taken from a patient who underwent chemoradiotherapy. The receptors shown here come from a human donor with HPV-associated anogenital cancer. CDR3s leave out the opening cysteine and the closing phenylalanine or tryptophan.

TRBV6-5 12 ASSYRRRIDEQF
TRBV7-6 12 ASSRSRGLGELF
TRBV30 11 AWKRGRGYGYT
TRBV20-1 7 SAGFEAF
TRBV7-2 15 ASSFSPALGEGYGYT
TRBV9 14 ASSASLRRGGTEAF
TRBV30 11 AWNGQTNTEAF
TRBV2 13 ASSEGRGGTDTQY
TRBV7-8 12 ASSQAQGGYGYT
TRBV6-5 10 ASTGPRGGYT
TRBV28 12 ASSPSGNGEKLF
TRBV7-6 9 ASSPLRGEF
TRBV28 11 ASSFGSGNTIY
TRBV14 17 ASSQASGIPLSSYNEQF
TRBV9 12 ASSVEIGNYGYT
TRBV19 14 ASSIVGTSGYNEQF
TRBV4-3 15 ASSQDATVWPNQPQH
TRBV9 14 ASSVNPGQGRSPLH
TRBV6-5 13 ASRPWGGQNTEAF
TRBV2 13 ASSAQGGRNQPQH
TRBV7-2 16 ASSLVFGGGGSTDTQY
TRBV9 13 ASSVTQGTNEKLF
TRBV13 12 ASSLDTGETEAF
TRBV4-1 12 ASSQPTRVYEQY
TRBV15 13 ATSRGGGAGETQY
TRBV5-1 10 ASSLERGPQF
TRBV5-4 13 ASSFGTGQGRGYT
TRBV29-1 10 SVVSPDVEQF
TRBV4-1 11 ASSQVGEDTQY
TRBV19 11 ASSRGQAGEQF
TRBV30 10 AWSPGTDTQY
TRBV28 11 ASGQGGRNEQF
TRBV27 13 ASTTSGSGHGELF
TRBV5-4 11 ASSSENTDTQY
TRBV27 14 ASSFSGGRGNQPQH
TRBV27 11 ASSPTKGLRQF
TRBV7-8 14 ASSPRQGATNEKLF
TRBV7-9 7 AVASGYT
TRBV11-3 12 ASSLDLNSYEQY
TRBV30 12 AWSVRRVNQPQH
TRBV9 12 ASSAINSGAEAF
TRBV2 13 ASSGKGTGNQPQH
TRBV28 14 ASGGQSGRSNYGYT
TRBV27 12 ASSLIDRKSEQF
TRBV9 13 ASSSREGMREKLF
TRBV14 13 AIVSEAPLGNEQY
TRBV7-2 15 ASSLGNLAGVADTQY
TRBV28 15 ASSSSYRLQNTDTQY
TRBV7-9 11 ASSLSGNEKLF
TRBV30 11 AWSVSQNYGYT
TRBV7-9 13 ASSLTAASGNTIY
TRBV4-1 11 ASSGVSGNTIY
TRBV7-9 13 ASSPESSYNSPLH
TRBV19 14 ASSRLARPSGGELF
TRBV6-5 12 ASSYRSPNTEAF